A single sample gave rise to the 12 T cell receptor beta chains below, sequenced in a study of T cells after yellow fever vaccination. MiXCR, run by TCRdb on the 5' RACE reads, gives a single entry per CDR3 protein. Of a few hundred thousand distinct CDR3 sequences listed, over 3.5% were seen once; the top ten hold 15% to 20%. Here the sequenced sample was PBMCs, taken 15 days after the yellow fever booster vaccination. These receptors were collected from a man between 18 and 35 years old who received the YFV17D yellow fever vaccine.

This rearrangement joins TRBV5-6 to TRBJ1-5; D remains ambiguous. V lost 4 bases and J lost 5, with 10 bases in between. CDR1 is SGHDT, CDR2 YYEEEE, per germline. The length of the CDR3 is 13 residues. The DNA of the CDR3 is TGTGCCAGCAGCCGCGGAGGGTATCAGCCCCAGCATTTT. It yields the protein CASSRGGYQPQHF.

V gene TRBV20-1 combines with J gene TRBJ2-3; the match to TRBD2 covers 8 bases. The CDR3 is 13 amino acids. Germline V gene lookup returns CDR1 DFQATT and CDR2 SNEGSKA (reference sequence). Germline trimming cut 6 bases from V and 4 bases from J; bases unmatched to any gene: 6. The CDR3 DNA reads as TGCAGTGCACAGACGGGGGGGCCAGATACGCAGTATTTT. Its translation is CSAQTGGPDTQYF.

V and J are TRBV10-3 and TRBJ1-3; D gene uncertain. The CDR3 has 13 residues. Deletions cut 3 bases from V and 5 bases from J, with 8 bases between. CDR1 and CDR2 (germline): ENHRY, SYGVKD. The CDR3 is CAISDPPRNTIYF. The CDR3 DNA is TGTGCCATCAGTGACCCCCCACGAAACACCATATATTTT.

V and J are TRBV19 and TRBJ2-3; D assignment may be TRBD1 or TRBD2 (6 bases each). This CDR3 spans 16 amino acids. V lost 1 base, J lost 5 bases, and 16 bases lay in between. Germline CDR1 and CDR2: LNHDA and SQIVND (reference sequence). CDR3 bases: TGTGCCAGTAGTATAGGGCCCCGGGGGCCACAAGATACGCAGTATTTT. Residues: CASSIGPRGPQDTQYF. Full variable domain (remainder filled in from reference TRBV19 and TRBJ2-3): DGGITQSPKYLFRKEGQNVTLSCEQNLNHDAMYWYRQDPGQGLRLIYYSQIVNDFQKGDIAEGYSVSREKKESFPLTVTSAQKNPTAFYLCASSIGPRGPQDTQYFGPGTRLTVL.

The chain has TRBV7-3 and TRBJ1-2; D remains ambiguous. The V end was cut by 5 bases, the J end by 8 bases, with 21 bases between. CDR1 and CDR2 from the germline V gene are SGHTA and FQGTGA. The CDR3 is 15 residues long. The CDR3 spells CASSPRLSGVEGYTF. The CDR3 nucleotides are TGTGCCAGCAGCCCCCGCCTAAGCGGGGTGGAGGGCTACACCTTC.

This clonotype was seen many times. The chain carries TRBV7-9 and TRBJ1-1; D is undetermined. V lost 1 base and J 0 bases, leaving 6 bases between the germline ends. The CDR3 runs to 14 residues. Germline assignment: CDR1 SEHNR and CDR2 FQNEAQ (reference sequence). The chain's CDR3 is CASSLVAVNTEAFF. In DNA, the CDR3 is TGTGCCAGCAGCTTAGTAGCGGTGAACACTGAAGCTTTCTTT. Full variable domain (rest looked up from reference TRBV7-9 and TRBJ1-1): DTGVSQNPRHKITKRGQNVTFRCDPISEHNRLYWYRQTLGQGPEFLTYFQNEAQLEKSRLLSDRFSAERPKGSFSTLEIQRTEQGDSAMYLCASSLVAVNTEAFFGQGTRLTVV.

This chain joins TRBV12-3 or TRBV12-4 and TRBJ1-1; D unclear. The CDR3 is made up of 12 amino acids. V lost 5 bases and J 1 base, leaving 5 bases between the germline ends. CDR3 protein: CASSRWNTEAFF. The DNA for the CDR3 is TGTGCCAGCAGTCGATGGAACACTGAAGCTTTCTTT.

Ten or more counts support this clonotype. The chain has TRBV20-1 and TRBJ2-1, with D possibly matching TRBD1 (5 bases). Germline V lookup: CDR1 DFQATT, CDR2 SNEGSKA (reference sequence). The CDR3 has 13 amino acids. V lost 3 bases and J lost 5, with 11 bases in between. The CDR3 sequence: CSARSPTDNEQFF. The CDR3 DNA is TGCAGTGCTAGGAGTCCGACAGACAATGAGCAGTTCTTC.

This clonotype was seen repeatedly, ten times or more. This sequence joins TRBV6-2 or TRBV6-3 and TRBJ2-2; unclear D gene. With 7 bases removed from V and 4 bases from J, the gap between germline ends came to 4 bases. The CDR3 is 11 amino acids. Germline-derived CDR1 and CDR2 are MNHEY and SVGEGT. The CDR3 sequence is CASTSTGELFF. In DNA form, the CDR3 reads TGTGCCAGCACCTCCACCGGGGAGCTGTTTTTT.

The chain carries TRBV21-1 and TRBJ2-7. TRBV21-1 is marked as a pseudogene. The CDR3 runs to 8 residues. The chain's CDR3 is CAKYEQYV. CDR3 DNA sequence: TGTGCCAAATACGAGCAGTACGTC.

This clonotype was counted many times. The V call is TRBV7-2, the J call TRBJ2-7; 7 bases agree with TRBD2. Germline trimming cut 4 bases from V and 1 base from J; bases unmatched to any gene: 1. The CDR3 loop spans 13 amino acids. CDR1 is SGHTA, CDR2 FQGNSA, per germline. CDR3 in DNA: TGTGCCAGCAGCTCTAGCGGTTCCTACGAGCAGTACGTC. Its translation: CASSSSGSYEQYV.

This clonotype was detected a few times. This chain links TRBV5-1 with TRBJ2-7; possible D gene TRBD1, 6 bases. V shed 4 bases and J shed 2 bases, with 13 bases lying between them. The CDR3 length is 14 residues. Germline-derived CDR1 and CDR2 are SGHRS and YFSETQ. The CDR3 sequence is CASSTDRSTYEQYF. CDR3 DNA sequence: TGCGCCAGCAGCACAGACAGGTCCACCTACGAGCAGTACTTC.